The 10 T cell receptor beta chains below were found in one sample sequenced in a study of blood T cell repertoires in COVID-19. TCRdb keeps only in-frame clones here, not all; method: immunoSEQ multiplex PCR. The data hold approximately 90,000 clones, with 90% observed a single time. Sequences were obtained from peripheral blood. All receptors derive from a man in his sixties with acute or convalescent COVID-19.

V is TRBV12-5 and J is TRBJ1-5, with 9 bases matching TRBD1. Germline values: CDR1 LGHNT, CDR2 FRNRAP. CDR3 length: 17 amino acids. For the CDR3, the DNA is TGTGCCAGAACAGGGGGCCATTCGGTCATGAGCAATCAGCCCCAGCATTTT. Its protein is CARTGGHSVMSNQPQHF. The full variable domain, rest sourced from reference TRBV12-5 and TRBJ1-5, is DARVTQTPRHKVTEMGQEVTMRCQPILGHNTVFWYRQTMMQGLELLAYFRNRAPLDDSGMPKDRFSAEMPDATLATLKIQPSEPRDSAVYFCARTGGHSVMSNQPQHFGDGTRLSIL.

The rearrangement links TRBV6-1 to TRBJ1-5; D unclear. V was cut by 0 bases and J by 4 bases, with 13 bases left in between. Germline-derived CDR1 and CDR2 are MNHNS and SASEGT. The CDR3 is made up of 16 amino acids. CDR3 loop: CASSEASGFSNQPQHF. The CDR3 nucleotides read TGTGCCAGCAGTGAAGCGTCGGGGTTTAGTAATCAGCCCCAGCATTTT.

The CDR3 coding sequence is TGCAGCGTTGCTAGCTCTGGAAACACCATATATTTT. Its protein product is CSVASSGNTIYF. The chain combines TRBV29-1 with TRBJ1-3; D uncertain. The CDR3 consists of 12 residues. Germline CDR1 reads SQVTM; CDR2 reads ANQGSEA. V lost 4 bases and J 0 bases, leaving 4 bases between the germline ends.

This clone came up once. The chain combines TRBV2 with TRBJ1-3; D unresolved. The CDR3 has 12 amino acids. V lost 4 bases and J lost 8, with 9 bases in between. Germline V gene lookup returns CDR1 SNHLY and CDR2 FYNNEI. The CDR3 loop reads CASSAEDHTIYF. For the CDR3, the DNA is TGTGCCAGCAGTGCGGAGGATCACACCATATATTTT.

This chain connects TRBV18 to TRBJ2-7, with 12 bases that match TRBD1. The length of the CDR3 is 18 residues. Unmatched junction bases numbered 17, after V lost 6 bases and J lost 5 bases. Germline V gives CDR1 KGHSH, CDR2 LQKENI. The CDR3 sequence is CASSRIVTQGQGADEQYF. CDR3 DNA sequence: TGTGCCAGCTCCCGCATAGTAACCCAGGGACAGGGGGCTGACGAGCAGTACTTC.

V is TRBV10-3 and J is TRBJ1-1; no clear D gene. The V end lost 0 bases, the J end lost 1 base, and 6 bases lay between the germline ends. The CDR3 runs 14 residues. In germline, CDR1 is ENHRY, CDR2 SYGVKD. Here the CDR3 DNA reads TGTGCCATCAGTGAGTCGAGACAGAACACTGAAGCTTTCTTT. It translates to CAISESRQNTEAFF.

In this sample, this clone turned up a few times. The V and J genes are TRBV2 and TRBJ1-5; 7 bases agree with TRBD1. CDR3 size: 14 residues. CDR1 and CDR2 (germline): SNHLY, FYNNEI. The V gene end was trimmed by 3 bases and the J gene end by 4 bases; junction bases not matched to a gene: 3. DNA of the CDR3: TGTGCCAGCAGTGAGATACAGGGGAATCAGCCCCAGCATTTT. It translates to CASSEIQGNQPQHF.

The CDR3 DNA follows: TGTGCCAGCAGTGAAGCGCCAAGACAGGGCCAAGAGACCCAGTACTTC. It specifies CASSEAPRQGQETQYF. The chain has TRBV6-1 and TRBJ2-5, with 7 bases lining up with TRBD1. Looked up from germline, CDR1 is MNHNS and CDR2 is SASEGT. V dropped 0 bases and J dropped 1; count of bases not matched to a gene: 5. This CDR3 is built from 16 residues.

This clone was recorded a few times. The genes are TRBV6-5 and TRBJ1-5; 9 bases fit TRBD1. J gave up 7 bases and V 6 bases, and 7 bases lay outside the gene matches. CDR3 length: 14 residues. The germline V gene encodes CDR1 MNHEY and CDR2 SVGAGI. The CDR3: CASSSTGGGQPQHF. The CDR3 nucleotides are TGTGCCAGCAGCTCTACAGGGGGCGGACAGCCCCAGCATTTT.

The chain recombines TRBV3-1 (or the pseudogene TRBV3-2) with TRBJ1-5; D gene uncertain. Trimming took 4 bases from V and 8 from J, leaving 18 bases between them. The CDR3 covers 15 residues. Germline CDR1 LGHDT, CDR2 YNNKEL (reference sequence). CDR3: CASSPAAGPGEPQHF. The DNA for the CDR3 is TGTGCCAGCAGCCCAGCCGCAGGCCCCGGGGAGCCCCAGCATTTT.